One and the same sample provided the 20 T cell receptor beta chains below, sequenced in a study of cytomegalovirus exposure and HLA in healthy donors. 13 Jbeta primers and 60 Vbeta primers were used for the PCR. The repertoire was sequenced with immunoSEQ multiplex PCR; TCRdb's copy has only in-frame clones and lacks some. The sample has around 29,000 clones, 50% to 75% seen once. Sequences were obtained from PBMCs. These TCRs come from a male donor in good health and CMV-seropositive.

This clone was counted a single time. V gene TRBV6-1 combines with J gene TRBJ1-1; TRBD1 aligns across 7 bases. In germline, CDR1 is MNHNS, CDR2 SASEGT. V dropped 6 bases and J dropped 2; count of bases not matched to a gene: 6. There are 14 residues in the CDR3. The chain's CDR3 is CASSVTGLNTEAFF. As DNA, the CDR3 is TGTGCCAGCAGCGTGACAGGGCTCAACACTGAAGCTTTCTTT.

V and J are TRBV19 and TRBJ1-2; tentatively, D is TRBD1 (6 bases). The CDR3 sequence is 14 residues long. The germline gives CDR1 LNHDA, CDR2 SQIVND (reference sequence). Trimming stripped 1 base from V and 4 bases from J, with 10 bases between. CDR3 amino acids: CASSIVQGTYGYTF. The CDR3 DNA sequence: TGTGCCAGTAGTATAGTTCAGGGGACCTATGGCTACACCTTC.

With regard to this clone: At one end the junction does not follow the germline gene, possibly because of a read error. The rearrangement links TRBV7-9 to TRBJ2-5, with TRBD2 matching 8 bases. CDR3 length: 16 residues. Germline CDR1 SEHNR, CDR2 FQNEAQ (reference sequence). CDR3 sequence (DNA): TGTTCCAGCAGCTTTGGCTGGGGACTAGTCCAAGAGACCCAGTACTTC. Translated: CSSSFGWGLVQETQYF.

This clone was observed a few times. The chain couples TRBV5-1 to TRBJ2-2, with a tentative D call TRBD2 (5 bases). The CDR3 sequence is 13 residues long. Trimming removed 9 bases from V and 4 bases from J, with 13 bases in between. Germline V CDR1 and CDR2: SGHRS, YFSETQ. CDR3 bases: TGCGCCACTCGCTCGGGGAGCACCGGGGAGCTGTTTTTT. Its protein product is CATRSGSTGELFF. Supplemented by reference TRBV5-1 and TRBJ2-2, the full variable domain reads KAGVTQTPRYLIKTRGQQVTLSCSPISGHRSVSWYQQTPGQGLQFLFEYFSETQRNKGNFPGRFSGRQFSNSRSEMNVSTLELGDSALYLCATRSGSTGELFFGEGSRLTVL.

This clone was recorded a few times. The chain employs TRBV5-1 and TRBJ2-2, with 8 nucleotides matching TRBD1. Looked up from germline, CDR1 is SGHRS and CDR2 is YFSETQ. Losses at the gene ends were 4 bases for V and 4 bases for J; bases not matched to a gene: 3. This CDR3 region has 14 residues. The CDR3 DNA reads as TGCGCCAGCAGCCCCGGACAGGGCACCGGGGAGCTGTTTTTT. Amino acid sequence: CASSPGQGTGELFF.

This clone was counted between two and nine times. J is TRBJ2-4 and V is TRBV6-6; D remains ambiguous. Germline CDR1 is MNHNY and CDR2 is SVGAGI (reference sequence). Trimming left V 0 bases short and J 7 bases short, with 10 bases between. The CDR3 covers 14 residues. In DNA form, the CDR3 reads TGTGCCAGCAGTTACTCTGCCTCGGGTAACATTCAGTACTTC. It translates to CASSYSASGNIQYF.

The rearrangement joins TRBV5-4 to TRBJ2-3; 7 bases agree with TRBD1. Germline CDR1 and CDR2: SGHNT and YYREEE (reference sequence). J gave up 0 bases and V 3 bases, and 13 bases lay outside the gene matches. The CDR3 covers 18 residues. CDR3 coding DNA: TGTGCCAGCAGCTCTTCACTAAACAGGGGCACTAGCACAGATACGCAGTATTTT. It codes for CASSSSLNRGTSTDTQYF.

This clone occurred a few times. V gene TRBV10-1 combines with J gene TRBJ2-3; tentatively, D is TRBD2 (5 bases). V dropped 3 bases and J dropped 2 bases, with 9 bases sitting between them. Germline lookup yields CDR1 WNHNN and CDR2 SYGVQD (reference sequence). The CDR3 consists of 14 residues. The CDR3 nucleotides are TGCGCCAGCAGTGAAGGAGCGGACACAGATACGCAGTATTTT. This encodes CASSEGADTDTQYF.

The V and J genes are TRBV4-1 and TRBJ2-6, with TRBD2 identical over 8 bases. This CDR3 contains 17 residues. The germline gives CDR1 MGHRA, CDR2 YSYEKL. Germline trimming cut 1 base from V and 0 bases from J; bases unmatched to any gene: 2. The DNA of the CDR3 is TGCGCCAGCAGCCAAGCAAGCGGGAGCTCTGGGGCCAACGTCCTGACTTTC. Its protein is CASSQASGSSGANVLTF.

The chain recombines TRBV4-1 with TRBJ1-1; 10 positions match TRBD1. This CDR3 has 16 residues. With V trimmed by 2 bases and J by 6 bases, 9 bases remained unmatched. Germline V CDR1 and CDR2: MGHRA, YSYEKL. The CDR3 is CASSQYFGTGDPEAFF. The CDR3 DNA follows: TGCGCCAGCAGCCAATACTTCGGGACAGGGGACCCTGAAGCTTTCTTT.

This clone was detected only a few times. The gene calls are TRBV6-5 and TRBJ1-3; D is undetermined. The CDR3 totals 16 residues. V lost 0 bases, J lost 2 bases, and 11 bases lay in between. Looked up from germline, CDR1 is MNHEY and CDR2 is SVGAGI. The CDR3 DNA follows: TGTGCCAGCAGTTACTCTGCAGTTAACACTGGAAACACCATATATTTT. This encodes CASSYSAVNTGNTIYF.

On this clone itself: The junction and the germline gene differ at one end; a read error may be behind it. The chain is built from TRBV7-9 and TRBJ2-7, with 9 bases lining up with TRBD2. Germline V gene sequence: CDR1 SEHNR, CDR2 FQNEAQ (reference sequence). The CDR3 has 12 residues. CDR3 sequence (DNA): TGTGCCAGCAGCTCTAGCGGGACAAGGGCTGTCTTC. Its translation is CASSSSGTRAVF.

V gene TRBV7-9 combines with J gene TRBJ2-1; tentative D call: TRBD2 (6 bases). Per the germline V gene, CDR1 is SEHNR and CDR2 is FQNEAQ (reference sequence). The CDR3 sequence is 16 residues long. Trimming left V 5 bases short and J 2 bases short, with 16 bases between. The CDR3 DNA reads TGTGCCAGCAGCCCAACAACGGGAGAGACCTACAATGAGCAGTTCTTC. Its protein product is CASSPTTGETYNEQFF.

The CDR3 region has the DNA TGTGCTAGTGGTTTCGGGGATGGCTACACCTTC. It translates to CASGFGDGYTF. The chain combines TRBV12-5 with TRBJ1-2; D unclear. The V and J ends lost 3 bases and 6 bases respectively, with 5 bases between them. CDR3 length: 11 residues. CDR1 and CDR2 from the germline V gene are LGHNT and FRNRAP. Complete variable domain (other parts from reference TRBV12-5 and TRBJ1-2): DARVTQTPRHKVTEMGQEVTMRCQPILGHNTVFWYRQTMMQGLELLAYFRNRAPLDDSGMPKDRFSAEMPDATLATLKIQPSEPRDSAVYFCASGFGDGYTFGSGTRLTVV.

This clone was detected a few times. J is TRBJ1-2 and V is TRBV30; D perhaps matches TRBD1 (5 bases). CDR3 length equals 14 residues. CDR1 is GTSNPN, CDR2 SVGIG, per germline (reference sequence). V lost 5 bases, J lost 5 bases, and 18 bases lay in between. The CDR3 DNA is TGTGCCTGGGGGAGGTCAGGGTGGGGTTATGGCTACACCTTC. Translating it yields CAWGRSGWGYGYTF. The full variable domain, rest sourced from reference TRBV30 and TRBJ1-2, is SQTIHQWPATLVQPVGSPLSLECTVEGTSNPNLYWYRQAAGRGLQLLFYSVGIGQISSEVPQNLSASRPQDRQFILSSKKLLLSDSGFYLCAWGRSGWGYGYTFGSGTRLTVV.

The chain is built from TRBV1 and TRBJ2-1; no DNA check was done on the table's D call, TRBD2. TRBV1 corresponds to a pseudogene. The CDR3 extends over 17 amino acids. DNA of the CDR3: TGCACCAGCAGCCATCTTAAGGCGGGCCTAAATTACAATGAGCAGTTCTTC. Translation: CTSSHLKAGLNYNEQFF.

The chain couples TRBV5-6 to TRBJ2-5; D may be TRBD2 (5 bases). Trimming cost V 4 bases and J 4 bases, with 14 bases left between them. In germline, CDR1 is SGHDT, CDR2 YYEEEE. The CDR3 sequence is 14 residues long. The CDR3, as DNA: TGTGCCAGCAGCCCCCCGAGCGGCATAGAGACCCAGTACTTC. This gives the protein CASSPPSGIETQYF.

The CDR3 sequence: CASTPGLAGRYEQFF. In nucleotides, the CDR3 is TGTGCCAGCACCCCCGGACTAGCGGGCCGTTATGAGCAGTTCTTC. The rearrangement links TRBV2 to TRBJ2-1; 11 bases map to TRBD2. This CDR3 has 15 amino acids. In germline, CDR1 is SNHLY, CDR2 FYNNEI. V was clipped by 7 bases and J by 8 bases; unmatched bases: 10.

In this sample, this clone turned up a few times. The rearrangement uses TRBV5-4 and TRBJ2-1; 9 nucleotides align to TRBD2. The CDR3 has 14 residues. V gave up 0 bases and J gave up 7 bases; unmatched junction bases: 2. Germline-derived CDR1 and CDR2 are SGHNT and YYREEE (reference sequence). Written as DNA, the CDR3 is TGTGCCAGCAGCTTGGGCGGGGGGGAAAATGAGCAGTTCTTC. Its translation is CASSLGGGENEQFF.

By share, this clone ranks as medium-sized. The rearrangement uses TRBV4-2 and TRBJ2-2; TRBD1 agrees at 8 bases. The V gene end was trimmed by 4 bases and the J gene end by 3 bases; junction bases not matched to a gene: 1. CDR1 LGHNA and CDR2 YNFKEQ come from the germline V gene. There are 14 residues in the CDR3. CDR3 bases: TGTGCCAGCAGCCCGGGACAGGACACCGGGGAGCTGTTTTTT. Encoded protein: CASSPGQDTGELFF.